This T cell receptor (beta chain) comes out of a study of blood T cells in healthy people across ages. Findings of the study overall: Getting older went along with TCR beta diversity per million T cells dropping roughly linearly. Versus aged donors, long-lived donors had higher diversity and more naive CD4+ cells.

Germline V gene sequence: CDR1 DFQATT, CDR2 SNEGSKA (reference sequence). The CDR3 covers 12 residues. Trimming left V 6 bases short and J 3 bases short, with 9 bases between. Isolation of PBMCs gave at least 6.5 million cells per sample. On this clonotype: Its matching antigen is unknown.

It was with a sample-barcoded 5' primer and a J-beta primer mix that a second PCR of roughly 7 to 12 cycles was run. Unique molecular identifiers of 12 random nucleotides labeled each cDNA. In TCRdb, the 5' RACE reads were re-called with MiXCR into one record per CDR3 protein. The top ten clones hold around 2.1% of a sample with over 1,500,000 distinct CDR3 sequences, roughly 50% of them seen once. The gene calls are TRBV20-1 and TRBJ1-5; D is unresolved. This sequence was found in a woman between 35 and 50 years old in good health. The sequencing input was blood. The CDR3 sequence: CSATIPNQPQHF. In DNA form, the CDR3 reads TGCAGTGCCACTATCCCCAATCAGCCCCAGCATTTT.